Presented here are 9 T cell receptor beta chains from one specimen sequenced in a study of T cells of healthy individuals. Via MiXCR, TCRdb re-called the 5' RACE reads, giving one row per CDR3 protein. The sample yields 95,000 to 100,000 distinct CDR3 sequences, approximately 15% seen once. The receptors derive from a human donor in good health.

Only a few counts were recorded for this clonotype. The rearrangement links TRBV4-3 to TRBJ2-7; D uncertain. V gave up 0 bases and J gave up 2 bases, with 17 bases separating them. This CDR3 has 17 amino acids. The germline V gene encodes CDR1 LGHNA and CDR2 YSLEER. The CDR3 DNA sequence: TGCGCCAGCAGCCAAGATGCCCCCGGTGCAGTTGCCTACGAGCAGTACTTC. Translation: CASSQDAPGAVAYEQYF.

The V call is TRBV6-5, the J call TRBJ1-2; weak D call: TRBD1 (5 bases). This CDR3 is built from 15 residues. V was pared by 7 bases and J by 4 bases, with 19 bases between. Germline lookup yields CDR1 MNHEY and CDR2 SVGAGI. CDR3 residues: CASTLNPGAAYGYTF. As DNA, the CDR3 is TGTGCCAGCACCCTAAACCCCGGGGCAGCCTATGGCTACACCTTC.

Ten or more counts support this clonotype. The chain uses TRBV6-1 and TRBJ2-2; the D gene is possibly TRBD1 (5 bases). V lost 6 bases to trimming and J lost 7 bases, with 12 bases between them. Looked up from germline, CDR1 is MNHNS and CDR2 is SASEGT. The CDR3 is made up of 13 amino acids. The CDR3 DNA is TGTGCCAGCAGAAACCTACAGGTCGGGGAGCTGTTTTTT. Protein: CASRNLQVGELFF.

This clonotype was observed a handful of times. V is TRBV5-5 and J is TRBJ2-2; unclear D gene. This CDR3 has 13 amino acids. Germline V gene sequence: CDR1 SGHKS, CDR2 YYEKEE (reference sequence). V lost 2 bases and J lost 0, with 2 bases in between. CDR3 in DNA: TGTGCCAGCAGCTTCCCGAACACCGGGGAGCTGTTTTTT. Protein: CASSFPNTGELFF.

This clonotype was observed many times. The rearrangement uses TRBV2 and TRBJ1-2, with D perhaps matching TRBD1 (5 bases). Germline V gene lookup returns CDR1 SNHLY and CDR2 FYNNEI. The CDR3 contains 13 residues. Between the trimmed V and J ends, which lost 2 bases and 8 bases, there was a span of 12 bases. DNA for the CDR3: TGTGCCAGCAGTGAAACGAGGACACAAGGCTACACCTTC. Its translation is CASSETRTQGYTF.

By its share, this clonotype is medium-sized. V is TRBV2 and J is TRBJ2-1; D gene unclear. Trimming left V 7 bases short and J 15 bases short, with 7 bases between. This CDR3 is built from 8 residues. Germline loops: CDR1 SNHLY, CDR2 FYNNEI. CDR3 loop: CASNLRFF. In nucleotides, the CDR3 is TGTGCCAGCAACCTGCGGTTCTTC.

The V call is TRBV28, the J call TRBJ1-1; unclear D gene. V dropped 2 bases and J dropped 0 bases, with 10 bases sitting between them. The CDR3 spans 15 residues. Germline V gene lookup returns CDR1 MDHEN and CDR2 SYDVKM. The CDR3 DNA reads as TGTGCCAGCAGTTTAGGTGGCCGGATGAACACTGAAGCTTTCTTT. Translated: CASSLGGRMNTEAFF.

About this clonotype itself: At one boundary the junction diverges from the germline segment, which might be a read error. The rearrangement links TRBV2 to TRBJ2-7, with 7 bases fitting TRBD1. Germline V gene data show CDR1 as SNHLY and CDR2 as FYNNEI. CDR3 size: 14 residues. This CDR3 reads CASREDRVAYEQYF. The CDR3 bases are TGTGCCAGCAGGGAAGACAGGGTAGCCTACGAGCAGTACTTC.

This clonotype occurred many times. CDR3 loop: CASSLGQGAGYEQYF. The CDR3 coding sequence is TGTGCCAGCAGTTTAGGACAGGGGGCTGGGTACGAGCAGTACTTC. This chain connects TRBV28 to TRBJ2-7, with 11 bases that match TRBD1. Trimming removed 2 bases from V and 4 bases from J; junction bases left unmatched: 4. CDR1 is MDHEN and CDR2 is SYDVKM in the germline V gene. This CDR3 spans 15 amino acids.